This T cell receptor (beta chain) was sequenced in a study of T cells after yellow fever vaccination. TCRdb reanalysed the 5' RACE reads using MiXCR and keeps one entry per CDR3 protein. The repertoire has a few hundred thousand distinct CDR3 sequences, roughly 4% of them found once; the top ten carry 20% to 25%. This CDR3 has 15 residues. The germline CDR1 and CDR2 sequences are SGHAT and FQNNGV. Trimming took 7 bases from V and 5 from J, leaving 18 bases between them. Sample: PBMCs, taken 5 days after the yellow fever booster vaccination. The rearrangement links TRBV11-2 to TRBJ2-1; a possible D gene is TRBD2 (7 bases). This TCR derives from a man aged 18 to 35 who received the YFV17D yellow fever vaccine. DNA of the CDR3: TGTGCCAGCACGTCACGGGGGGCCGGCAACAATGAGCAGTTCTTC. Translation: CASTSRGAGNNEQFF.